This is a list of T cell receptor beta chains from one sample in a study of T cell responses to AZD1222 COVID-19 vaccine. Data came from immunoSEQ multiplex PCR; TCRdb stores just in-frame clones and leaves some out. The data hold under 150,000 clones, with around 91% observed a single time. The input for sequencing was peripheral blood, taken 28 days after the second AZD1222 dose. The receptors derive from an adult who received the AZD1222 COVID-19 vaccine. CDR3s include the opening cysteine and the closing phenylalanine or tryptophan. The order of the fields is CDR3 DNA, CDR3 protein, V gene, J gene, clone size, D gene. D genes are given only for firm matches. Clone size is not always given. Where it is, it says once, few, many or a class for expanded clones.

CDR3nt: TGTGCCAGCAGCTCTCTAGGACTAGCTCAAGAGACCCAGTACTTC; CDR3aa: CASSSLGLAQETQYF; v_gene: TRBV5-6; j_gene: TRBJ2-5; abundance: -; d_gene: TRBD2
CDR3nt: TGTGCCAGTAGTATCGGGGGACCGAACACTGAAGCTTTCTTT; CDR3aa: CASSIGGPNTEAFF; v_gene: TRBV19; j_gene: TRBJ1-1; abundance: -; d_gene: -
CDR3nt: TGTGCCAGCAGCTCCGTTTGGGGTAATAATTCACCCCTCCACTTT; CDR3aa: CASSSVWGNNSPLHF; v_gene: TRBV7-2; j_gene: TRBJ1-6; abundance: -; d_gene: -
CDR3nt: TGTGCCAGCAGCTTCTACCAGGGGCGCGGCTACACCTTC; CDR3aa: CASSFYQGRGYTF; v_gene: TRBV5-6; j_gene: TRBJ1-2; abundance: few; d_gene: -
CDR3nt: TGTGCCAGCAGCGTGGACATGAACACTGAAGCTTTCTTT; CDR3aa: CASSVDMNTEAFF; v_gene: TRBV7-9; j_gene: TRBJ1-1; abundance: -; d_gene: -
CDR3nt: TGTGCCAGTAGTATAGGTTGGACAGACTATGGCTACACCTTC; CDR3aa: CASSIGWTDYGYTF; v_gene: TRBV19; j_gene: TRBJ1-2; abundance: -; d_gene: -
CDR3nt: TGTGCCAGTAGTAGGACAGGATATGGAGAGACCCAGTACTTC; CDR3aa: CASSRTGYGETQYF; v_gene: TRBV19; j_gene: TRBJ2-5; abundance: -; d_gene: TRBD1
CDR3nt: TGTGCCAGCTCACCAACTGGGGGAACTGAAGCTTTCTTT; CDR3aa: CASSPTGGTEAFF; v_gene: TRBV18; j_gene: TRBJ1-1; abundance: -; d_gene: -
CDR3nt: TGTGCCAGCAGTCTAGGGGGGGGGACTGAAGCTTTCTTT; CDR3aa: CASSLGGGTEAFF; v_gene: TRBV6-2/TRBV6-3; j_gene: TRBJ1-1; abundance: -; d_gene: -
CDR3nt: TGTGCCAGCGACGCTGGCTCTGGAAACACCATATATTTT; CDR3aa: CASDAGSGNTIYF; v_gene: TRBV7-9; j_gene: TRBJ1-3; abundance: -; d_gene: -
CDR3nt: TGTGCCAGTAGTCCGGGGTGGTCCTACAATGAGCAGTTCTTC; CDR3aa: CASSPGWSYNEQFF; v_gene: TRBV19; j_gene: TRBJ2-1; abundance: -; d_gene: -
CDR3nt: TGTGCCAGCAGCTTAGGTGTAGATACGCAGTATTTT; CDR3aa: CASSLGVDTQYF; v_gene: TRBV7-2; j_gene: TRBJ2-3; abundance: -; d_gene: -
CDR3nt: TGCGCCAGCAGCTTGGCCGCAGGGAATTCACCCCTCCACTTT; CDR3aa: CASSLAAGNSPLHF; v_gene: TRBV5-1; j_gene: TRBJ1-6; abundance: -; d_gene: -
CDR3nt: TGTGCCAGCAGTTACCCTTCTGGCTATGGCTACACCTTC; CDR3aa: CASSYPSGYGYTF; v_gene: TRBV6-5; j_gene: TRBJ1-2; abundance: -; d_gene: -
CDR3nt: TGCGCCAGCAGCTTGCGCGACGACCTCTACGAGCAGTACTTC; CDR3aa: CASSLRDDLYEQYF; v_gene: TRBV5-1; j_gene: TRBJ2-7; abundance: -; d_gene: -
CDR3nt: TGCGCCAGCAGTGATAAATGGGCTGAAGCTTTCTTT; CDR3aa: CASSDKWAEAFF; v_gene: TRBV10-2; j_gene: TRBJ1-1; abundance: -; d_gene: -
CDR3nt: TGTGCCATCAATACAGGGAGAAACACCATATATTTT; CDR3aa: CAINTGRNTIYF; v_gene: TRBV10-3; j_gene: TRBJ1-3; abundance: -; d_gene: -
CDR3nt: TGTGCCAGCAGCCTCGGGACTGGGAATGAAAAACTGTTTTTT; CDR3aa: CASSLGTGNEKLFF; v_gene: TRBV3-1/TRBV3-2; j_gene: TRBJ1-4; abundance: -; d_gene: -
CDR3nt: TGTGCCAGCTCACCACAGGCGCAGAACTCTGGAAACACCATATATTTT; CDR3aa: CASSPQAQNSGNTIYF; v_gene: TRBV18; j_gene: TRBJ1-3; abundance: -; d_gene: -
CDR3nt: TGTGCCATCAGTGGGGCTGGGGACCAGCCCCAGCATTTT; CDR3aa: CAISGAGDQPQHF; v_gene: TRBV10-3; j_gene: TRBJ1-5; abundance: -; d_gene: -
CDR3nt: TGTGCCAGCAGCGCGACAGTGTGGGGCTATGGCTACACCTTC; CDR3aa: CASSATVWGYGYTF; v_gene: TRBV7-2; j_gene: TRBJ1-2; abundance: -; d_gene: -
CDR3nt: TGTGCCAGCAGCCTCGTTGCGGGAACGCCTACACTTGAGCAGTTCTTC; CDR3aa: CASSLVAGTPTLEQFF; v_gene: TRBV7-2; j_gene: TRBJ2-1; abundance: -; d_gene: -
CDR3nt: TGTGCCAGCAGTGAATCGGGCCGGGACATGACCTACGAGCAGTACTTC; CDR3aa: CASSESGRDMTYEQYF; v_gene: TRBV2; j_gene: TRBJ2-7; abundance: -; d_gene: -
CDR3nt: TGTGCCAGCAGTTTGCGGAGCACAGATACGCAGTATTTT; CDR3aa: CASSLRSTDTQYF; v_gene: TRBV6-5; j_gene: TRBJ2-3; abundance: -; d_gene: -
CDR3nt: TGTGCCAGCAGTTTAGGGAGCAGGCAGCCCCAGCATTTT; CDR3aa: CASSLGSRQPQHF; v_gene: TRBV12-3/TRBV12-4; j_gene: TRBJ1-5; abundance: few; d_gene: -
CDR3nt: TGTGCCAGCAGACTAAGGAGGAGCTCCTACAATGAGCAGTTCTTC; CDR3aa: CASRLRRSSYNEQFF; v_gene: TRBV7-2; j_gene: TRBJ2-1; abundance: -; d_gene: -
CDR3nt: TGTGCCAGTAGTATGCCCGGACAGTCAGGGGGTCAGCCCCAGCATTTT; CDR3aa: CASSMPGQSGGQPQHF; v_gene: TRBV19; j_gene: TRBJ1-5; abundance: -; d_gene: TRBD1
CDR3nt: TGTGCCAGCAGCTTTAGAGGGGGCACTGAAGCTTTCTTT; CDR3aa: CASSFRGGTEAFF; v_gene: TRBV7-2; j_gene: TRBJ1-1; abundance: -; d_gene: -
CDR3nt: TGTGCCATCAGAGCCGGCCGGACTAGCGGGAGAAGAGTCACCGGGGAGCTGTTTTTT; CDR3aa: CAIRAGRTSGRRVTGELFF; v_gene: TRBV10-3; j_gene: TRBJ2-2; abundance: once; d_gene: TRBD2
CDR3nt: TGTGCCAGCAGCTTAAGGGGGACACGGAATTCACCCCTCCACTTT; CDR3aa: CASSLRGTRNSPLHF; v_gene: TRBV13; j_gene: TRBJ1-6; abundance: -; d_gene: -
CDR3nt: TGTGCCAGCAGCTTAGAGGCGGGAGCCTACAATGAGCAGTTCTTC; CDR3aa: CASSLEAGAYNEQFF; v_gene: TRBV11-2; j_gene: TRBJ2-1; abundance: -; d_gene: TRBD2
CDR3nt: TGTGCCAGCAGCTTTCGCCTAGGCATGAACACTGAAGCTTTCTTT; CDR3aa: CASSFRLGMNTEAFF; v_gene: TRBV11-2; j_gene: TRBJ1-1; abundance: -; d_gene: -
CDR3nt: TGTGCCAGCTCACCACTTCCTGGGGGACAGAACACCGGGGAGCTGTTTTTT; CDR3aa: CASSPLPGGQNTGELFF; v_gene: TRBV18; j_gene: TRBJ2-2; abundance: -; d_gene: -
CDR3nt: TGTGCCAGCTCACGCGCAGAGAATGAAAAACTGTTTTTT; CDR3aa: CASSRAENEKLFF; v_gene: TRBV18; j_gene: TRBJ1-4; abundance: -; d_gene: -
CDR3nt: TGTGCCAGCAGTTCCGGACTAGCGGGAGTCGGCACAGATACGCAGTATTTT; CDR3aa: CASSSGLAGVGTDTQYF; v_gene: TRBV5-4; j_gene: TRBJ2-3; abundance: -; d_gene: TRBD2
CDR3nt: TGTGCCAGTAACCCCCTCCCGGGGGTTAGCAATCAGCCCCAGCATTTT; CDR3aa: CASNPLPGVSNQPQHF; v_gene: TRBV19; j_gene: TRBJ1-5; abundance: -; d_gene: -
CDR3nt: TGTGCCTGGAGCGAGGGACAGGCTGTCAACTATGGCTACACCTTC; CDR3aa: CAWSEGQAVNYGYTF; v_gene: TRBV30; j_gene: TRBJ1-2; abundance: -; d_gene: TRBD1
CDR3nt: TGTGCCAGCAGTGATTATCGGCTAGCGGGAGAGACCCAGTACTTC; CDR3aa: CASSDYRLAGETQYF; v_gene: TRBV2; j_gene: TRBJ2-5; abundance: -; d_gene: TRBD2
CDR3nt: TGTGCCAGCAGCCCTATGGAAGGCCTTTTGCCCACAGATACGCAGTATTTT; CDR3aa: CASSPMEGLLPTDTQYF; v_gene: TRBV6-2/TRBV6-3; j_gene: TRBJ2-3; abundance: once; d_gene: -
CDR3nt: TGTGCCAGCAGCGCAGGCCCCAGTGAGCGTAACTATGGCTACACCTTC; CDR3aa: CASSAGPSERNYGYTF; v_gene: TRBV3-1/TRBV3-2; j_gene: TRBJ1-2; abundance: -; d_gene: -
CDR3nt: TGTGCCAGCAGTGACGTTGGGGGCCTGAACACTGAAGCTTTCTTT; CDR3aa: CASSDVGGLNTEAFF; v_gene: TRBV6-4; j_gene: TRBJ1-1; abundance: -; d_gene: -
CDR3nt: TGTGCCAGCAGTTTAAAAAACATTCAGTACTTC; CDR3aa: CASSLKNIQYF; v_gene: TRBV12-3/TRBV12-4; j_gene: TRBJ2-4; abundance: -; d_gene: -
CDR3nt: TGTGCCAGCTCACCACAGTACGAGCAGTACTTC; CDR3aa: CASSPQYEQYF; v_gene: TRBV18; j_gene: TRBJ2-7; abundance: once; d_gene: -
CDR3nt: TGTGCCAGCAGGAAGGGGGGCCCTCCGGTTGAAGCTTTCTTT; CDR3aa: CASRKGGPPVEAFF; v_gene: TRBV6-5; j_gene: TRBJ1-1; abundance: -; d_gene: -
CDR3nt: TGTGCCAGCAGCCCTGGGACAAGAAGCTCCTATAATTCACCCCTCCACTTT; CDR3aa: CASSPGTRSSYNSPLHF; v_gene: TRBV7-2; j_gene: TRBJ1-6; abundance: -; d_gene: -
CDR3nt: TGTGCCAGCAGCCAAGTACAGGGTGTCTCTGGAAACACCATATATTTT; CDR3aa: CASSQVQGVSGNTIYF; v_gene: TRBV3-1/TRBV3-2; j_gene: TRBJ1-3; abundance: -; d_gene: -
CDR3nt: TGTGCCAGTAGTATATCTCGGGACAGGGGGTGGCAAGAGACCCAGTACTTC; CDR3aa: CASSISRDRGWQETQYF; v_gene: TRBV19; j_gene: TRBJ2-5; abundance: -; d_gene: TRBD1
CDR3nt: TGTGCCAGCCGGGGCAGTCCGAACACCGGGGAGCTGTTTTTT; CDR3aa: CASRGSPNTGELFF; v_gene: TRBV6-5; j_gene: TRBJ2-2; abundance: -; d_gene: -